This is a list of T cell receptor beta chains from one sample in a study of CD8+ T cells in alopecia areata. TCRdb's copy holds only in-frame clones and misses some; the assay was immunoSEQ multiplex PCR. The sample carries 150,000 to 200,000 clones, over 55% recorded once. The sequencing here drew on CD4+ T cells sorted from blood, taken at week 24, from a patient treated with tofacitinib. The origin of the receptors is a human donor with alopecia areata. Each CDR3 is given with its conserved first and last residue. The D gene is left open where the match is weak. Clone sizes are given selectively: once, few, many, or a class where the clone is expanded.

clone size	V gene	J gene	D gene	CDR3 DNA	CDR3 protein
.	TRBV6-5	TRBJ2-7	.	TGTGCCAGCAGTCACGGATATTACGAGCAGTACTTC	CASSHGYYEQYF
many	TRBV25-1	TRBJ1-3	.	TGTGCCAGCAGTCACGGGGTCTTTGGAAACACCATATATTTT	CASSHGVFGNTIYF
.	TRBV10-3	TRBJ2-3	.	TGTGCCACCCGCGACCAAGGGACGAGCACAGATACGCAGTATTTT	CATRDQGTSTDTQYF
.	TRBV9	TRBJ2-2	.	TGTGCCAGCAGCGTAGTAGCAGGCGGGGAGCTGTTTTTT	CASSVVAGGELFF
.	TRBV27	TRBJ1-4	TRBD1	TGTGCCAGCAGTCCCCAGGGGGGGTTTGAAAAACTGTTTTTT	CASSPQGGFEKLFF
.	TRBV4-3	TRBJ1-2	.	TGCGCCAGCAGCCAAGCTGGGGAGCGCTATGGCTACACCTTC	CASSQAGERYGYTF
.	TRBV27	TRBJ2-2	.	TGTGCCAGCAGTTTAGTAACGACGAACACCGGGGAGCTGTTTTTT	CASSLVTTNTGELFF
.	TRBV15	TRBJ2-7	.	TGTGCCACCAGCAGAGCCCTAGGGGGTGAGCAGTACTTC	CATSRALGGEQYF
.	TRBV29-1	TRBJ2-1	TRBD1	TGCAGCGTTGTGGGACAGGGGGTCAATGAGCAGTTCTTC	CSVVGQGVNEQFF
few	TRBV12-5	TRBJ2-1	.	TGTGCTAGTGGGCTATCGGACCCTAGCTCCTACAATGAGCAGTTCTTC	CASGLSDPSSYNEQFF
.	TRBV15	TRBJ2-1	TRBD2	TGTGCCACCAGCAGCCCGCGATGGGCGGGAGATGAGCAGTTCTTC	CATSSPRWAGDEQFF
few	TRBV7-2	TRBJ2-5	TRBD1	TGTGCCAGCAGCGGCCGACAGGGGCAGACCCAGTACTTC	CASSGRQGQTQYF
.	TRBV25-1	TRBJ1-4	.	TGTGCCAGCAGTGAGCGGGCAACTAATGAAAAACTGTTTTTT	CASSERATNEKLFF
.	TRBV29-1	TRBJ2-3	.	TGCAGCGCTTCTAGTAGCCGGGGGCGAACGCAGTATTTT	CSASSSRGRTQYF
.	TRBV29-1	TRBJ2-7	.	TGCAGCGTTGAAGATAGGGTTGGCGAGCAGTACTTC	CSVEDRVGEQYF
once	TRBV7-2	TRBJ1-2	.	TGTGCCAGCAGCGTCGCCTGGGCTAACTATGGCTACACCTTC	CASSVAWANYGYTF
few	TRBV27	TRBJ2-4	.	TGTGCCAGCACTTCAGGGGTATCGAACATTCAGTACTTC	CASTSGVSNIQYF
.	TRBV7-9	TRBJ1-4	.	TGTGCCAGCAGCTTGGGGGGCGCGGAGGAAAAACTGTTTTTT	CASSLGGAEEKLFF
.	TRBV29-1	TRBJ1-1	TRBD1	TGCAGCGTTGAAGATCCCTCGGACAGGATGAACACTGAAGCTTTCTTT	CSVEDPSDRMNTEAFF
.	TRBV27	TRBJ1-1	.	TGTGCCAGCAGTTTAGGGTGGACGAACACTGAAGCTTTCTTT	CASSLGWTNTEAFF
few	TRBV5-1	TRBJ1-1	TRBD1	TGCGCCAGCAGCTGGGCAGGGGGCGAGGATGAAGCTTTCTTT	CASSWAGGEDEAFF
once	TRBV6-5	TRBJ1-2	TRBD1	TGTGCCAGCAGGACCTCAGGGGGACCTTATGGAGGCTACACCTTC	CASRTSGGPYGGYTF
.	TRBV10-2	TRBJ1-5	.	TGCGCCAGCAGTGATCAGGGGAGGGGTAATCAGCCCCAGCATTTT	CASSDQGRGNQPQHF
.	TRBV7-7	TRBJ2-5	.	TGTGCCAGCAGCTTAGAGGTTGGGGAGACCCAGTACTTC	CASSLEVGETQYF
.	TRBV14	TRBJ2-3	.	TGTGCCAGCAGCCAAGATCTCCGGGGACGCACAGATACGCAGTATTTT	CASSQDLRGRTDTQYF
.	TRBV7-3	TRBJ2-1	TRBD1	TGTGCCAGCAGTCGACGGGACAGCACCTACAATGAGCAGTTCTTC	CASSRRDSTYNEQFF
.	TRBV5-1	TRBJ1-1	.	TGCGCCAGCAGCTTCGCCAGGGACACCACCGGGAACACTGAAGCTTTCTTT	CASSFARDTTGNTEAFF
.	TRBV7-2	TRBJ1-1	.	TGTGCCAGCAGCTTAGGTCGGGGGGCCACTGAAGCTTTCTTT	CASSLGRGATEAFF
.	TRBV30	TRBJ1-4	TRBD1	TGTGCCTGGACTCGTACCGGGACAGGGAGTGAAAAACTGTTTTTT	CAWTRTGTGSEKLFF
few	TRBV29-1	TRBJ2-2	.	TGCAGCTTTTCCTCCCAGGTTAACACCGGGGAGCTGTTTTTT	CSFSSQVNTGELFF
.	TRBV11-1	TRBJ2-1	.	TGTGCCAGCAGCTTAAGGACGGGGTACGGCTACAATGAGCAGTTCTTC	CASSLRTGYGYNEQFF
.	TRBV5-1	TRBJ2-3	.	TGCGCCAGCTCTCTTTCTGCAGATACGCAGTATTTT	CASSLSADTQYF
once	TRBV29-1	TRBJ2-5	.	TGCAGCGTTGCCCAGAACCAAGAGACCCAGTACTTC	CSVAQNQETQYF
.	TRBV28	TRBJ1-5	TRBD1	TGTGCCAGCAGTTTATATTGGACAGGGGGCAATCAGCCCCAGCATTTT	CASSLYWTGGNQPQHF
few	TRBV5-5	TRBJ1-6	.	TGTGCCAGCAGCTCAAGGGCCGTCGATTCACCCCTCCACTTT	CASSSRAVDSPLHF
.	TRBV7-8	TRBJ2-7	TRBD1	TGTGCCAGCAGCCGAAGACAGGGGAGGTACGAGCAGTACTTC	CASSRRQGRYEQYF
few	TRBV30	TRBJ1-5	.	TGTGCCTGGAGTCGGACTGGTAATCAGCCCCAGCATTTT	CAWSRTGNQPQHF
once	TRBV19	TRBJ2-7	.	TGTGCCAGTAGTATAGTGTTGTCCTACGAGCAGTACTTC	CASSIVLSYEQYF
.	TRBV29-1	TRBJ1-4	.	TGCAGCGTTGGGAGCCCTAATGAAAAACTGTTTTTT	CSVGSPNEKLFF
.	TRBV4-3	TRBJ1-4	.	TGCGCCAGCAGCCAAGATTGGGCCAGGGATATGGAAAAACTGTTTTTT	CASSQDWARDMEKLFF
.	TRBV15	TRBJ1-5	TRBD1	TGTGCCACCAGCGGGGGACAGGGGGCCTATCAGCCCCAGCATTTT	CATSGGQGAYQPQHF
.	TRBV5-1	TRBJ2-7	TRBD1	TGCGCCAGCAGCTTGGACGGGACAGGGGGATCCGAGCAGTACTTC	CASSLDGTGGSEQYF
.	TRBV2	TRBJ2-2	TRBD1	TGTGCCAGCAGAGTTACAGGGGGAGGAAACACCGGGGAGCTGTTTTTT	CASRVTGGGNTGELFF
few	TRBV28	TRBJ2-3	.	TGTGCCAGCAACTCGCACACGGCCGCGAGCACAGATACGCAGTATTTT	CASNSHTAASTDTQYF
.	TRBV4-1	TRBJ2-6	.	TGCGCCAGCAGCCAAGAATTGGTTTTCCAGATGAGCTCTGGGGCCAACGTCCTGACTTTC	CASSQELVFQMSSGANVLTF
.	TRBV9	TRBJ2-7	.	TGTGCCAGCAGCGCCGGGGGCCGCGGTGTTTCCTACGAGCAGTACTTC	CASSAGGRGVSYEQYF
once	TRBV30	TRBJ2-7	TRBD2	TGTGCCTGGAGGGACAAAGCGGGGGCCTACGAGCAGTACTTC	CAWRDKAGAYEQYF